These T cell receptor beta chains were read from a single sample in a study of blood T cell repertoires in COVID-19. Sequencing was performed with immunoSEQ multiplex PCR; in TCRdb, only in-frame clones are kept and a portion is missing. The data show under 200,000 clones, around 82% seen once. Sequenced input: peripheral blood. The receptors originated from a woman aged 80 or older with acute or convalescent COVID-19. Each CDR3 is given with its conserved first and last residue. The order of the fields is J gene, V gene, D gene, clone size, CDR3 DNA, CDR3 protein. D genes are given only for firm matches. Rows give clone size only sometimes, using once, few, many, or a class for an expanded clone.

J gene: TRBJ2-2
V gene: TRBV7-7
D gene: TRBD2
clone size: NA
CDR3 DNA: TGTGCCAGCAGCTTAAATAGCGGGGGCACCGGGGAGCTGTTTTTT
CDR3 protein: CASSLNSGGTGELFF

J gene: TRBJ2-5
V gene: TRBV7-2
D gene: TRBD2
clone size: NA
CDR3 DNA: TGTGCCAGCAGCTTTGCTAGCGGGGGAGGGACCCAGTACTTC
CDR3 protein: CASSFASGGGTQYF

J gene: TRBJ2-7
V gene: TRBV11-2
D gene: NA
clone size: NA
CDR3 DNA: TGTGCCAGCAGCTTAGATCGGGGGGCTCAAAACTACGAGCAGTACTTC
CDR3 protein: CASSLDRGAQNYEQYF

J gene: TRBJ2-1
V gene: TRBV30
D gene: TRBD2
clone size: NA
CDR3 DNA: TGTGCCTGGAGTGCTCCGGGACTAGTTTCCAATGAGCAGTTCTTC
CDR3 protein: CAWSAPGLVSNEQFF

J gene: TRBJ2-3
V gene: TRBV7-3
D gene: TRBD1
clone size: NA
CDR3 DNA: TGTGCCAGCAGCTTCGGACAGGGGGACGCAGATACGCAGTATTTT
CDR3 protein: CASSFGQGDADTQYF

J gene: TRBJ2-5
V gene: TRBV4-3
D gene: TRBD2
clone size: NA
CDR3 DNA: TGCGCCAGCAGCCATGCCGGGACTAGCGAACAAGAGACCCAGTACTTC
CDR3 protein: CASSHAGTSEQETQYF

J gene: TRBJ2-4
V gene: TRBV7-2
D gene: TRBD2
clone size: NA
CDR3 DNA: TGTGCCAGCAGCTTAGCTAGCGGGGACTACGGTCAGTACTTC
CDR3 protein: CASSLASGDYGQYF

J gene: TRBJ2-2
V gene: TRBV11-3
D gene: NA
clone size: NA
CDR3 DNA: TGTGCCAGCAGCTTAGGAGGTCTTCGGAACACCGGGGAGCTGTTTTTT
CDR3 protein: CASSLGGLRNTGELFF

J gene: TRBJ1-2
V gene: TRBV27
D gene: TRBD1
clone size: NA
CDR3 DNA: TGTGCCAGCACCCAGAGACAGGGGTTTGCCTACACCTTC
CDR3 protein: CASTQRQGFAYTF

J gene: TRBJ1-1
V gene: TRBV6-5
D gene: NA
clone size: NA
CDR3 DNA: TGTGCCAGCAGTCGGATCCTTGGAGGGCTCACTGAAGCTTTCTTT
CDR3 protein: CASSRILGGLTEAFF

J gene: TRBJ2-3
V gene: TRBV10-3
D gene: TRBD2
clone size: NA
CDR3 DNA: TGTGCCATCAGTGCAGGTCGGGGGGTTAGGGCAGATACGCAGTATTTT
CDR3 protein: CAISAGRGVRADTQYF

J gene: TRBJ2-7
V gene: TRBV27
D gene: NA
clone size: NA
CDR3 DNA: TGTGCCAGCAGTTTACTCGGGGGGCCTGACCTCTACGAGCAGTACTTC
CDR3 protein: CASSLLGGPDLYEQYF

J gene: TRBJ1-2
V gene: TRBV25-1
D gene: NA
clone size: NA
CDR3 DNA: TGTGCCAGCAGTTACGGCTATGGCTACACCTTC
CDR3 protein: CASSYGYGYTF

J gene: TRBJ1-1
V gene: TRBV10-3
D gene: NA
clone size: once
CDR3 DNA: TGTGCCTCAATGGTTACAGTGTCTAACACTGAAGCTTTCTTT
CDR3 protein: CASMVTVSNTEAFF

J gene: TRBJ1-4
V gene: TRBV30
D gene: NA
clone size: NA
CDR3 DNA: TGTGCCTGGAGCCCCGGGCGGGGTCGTGAAAAACTGTTTTTT
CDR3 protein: CAWSPGRGREKLFF

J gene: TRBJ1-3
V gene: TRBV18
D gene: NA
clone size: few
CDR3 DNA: TGTGCCAGCTCACCGGAGACCGGGTCCTCTGGTGGAAACACCATATATTTT
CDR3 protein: CASSPETGSSGGNTIYF

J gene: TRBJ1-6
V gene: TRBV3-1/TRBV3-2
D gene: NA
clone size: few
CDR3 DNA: TGTGCCAGCAGCCCCCCGGAGCGGTCACCCCTCCACTTT
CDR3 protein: CASSPPERSPLHF

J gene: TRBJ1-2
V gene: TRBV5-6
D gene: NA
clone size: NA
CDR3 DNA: TGTGCCAGCATCCAGACGGGAGGGGATCGCTATGGCTACACCTTC
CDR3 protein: CASIQTGGDRYGYTF

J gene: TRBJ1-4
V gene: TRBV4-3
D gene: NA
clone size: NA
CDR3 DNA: TGCGCCAGCAGCCAAGCGGCTAATGAAAAACTGTTTTTT
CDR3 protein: CASSQAANEKLFF

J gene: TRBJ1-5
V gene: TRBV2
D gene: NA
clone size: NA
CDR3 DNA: TGTGCCAGCAGTGACCGTGACTTCAATCAGCCCCAGCATTTT
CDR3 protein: CASSDRDFNQPQHF

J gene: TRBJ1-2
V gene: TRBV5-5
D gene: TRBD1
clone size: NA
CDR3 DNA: TGTGCCAGCAGCTTGGGACAGGGAATTGGCGGCTACACCTTC
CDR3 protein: CASSLGQGIGGYTF

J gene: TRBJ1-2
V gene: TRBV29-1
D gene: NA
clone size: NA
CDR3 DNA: TGCAGCGTTGAAGATCCATGGGGGCTGGGAGATGGCTACACCTTC
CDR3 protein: CSVEDPWGLGDGYTF

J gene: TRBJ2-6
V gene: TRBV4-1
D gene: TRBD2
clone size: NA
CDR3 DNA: TGCGCCAGCAGCCAAGAGGATCAAGCGGGAGGTTTCTCTGGGGCCAACGTCCTGACTTTC
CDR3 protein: CASSQEDQAGGFSGANVLTF

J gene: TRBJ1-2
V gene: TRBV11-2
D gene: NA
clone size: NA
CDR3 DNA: TGTGCCAGCAGCTTAGTGGAGGGATATGGCTACACCTTC
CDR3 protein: CASSLVEGYGYTF

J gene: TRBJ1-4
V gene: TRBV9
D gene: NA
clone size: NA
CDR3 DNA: TGTGCCAGCAGCGTCAGTGAAAAACTGTTTTTT
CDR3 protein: CASSVSEKLFF

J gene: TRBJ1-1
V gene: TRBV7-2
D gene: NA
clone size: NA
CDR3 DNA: TGTGCCAGCAGCTTAGCGGCAGGATCCACTGAAGCTTTCTTT
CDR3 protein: CASSLAAGSTEAFF

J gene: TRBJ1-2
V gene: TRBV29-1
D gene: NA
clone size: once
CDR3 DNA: TGCAGCGTTGTCGGTCGAGAACAGAGCTATGGCTACACCTTC
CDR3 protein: CSVVGREQSYGYTF

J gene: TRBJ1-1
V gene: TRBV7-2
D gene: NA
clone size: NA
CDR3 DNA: TGTGCCAGCAGCTTAGGAGGCGGGTACCCTGAAGCTTTCTTT
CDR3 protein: CASSLGGGYPEAFF

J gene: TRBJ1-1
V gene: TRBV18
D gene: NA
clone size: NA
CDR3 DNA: TGTGCCAGCTCACCACTAGGGGGAAGGATGAACACTGAAGCTTTCTTT
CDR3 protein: CASSPLGGRMNTEAFF

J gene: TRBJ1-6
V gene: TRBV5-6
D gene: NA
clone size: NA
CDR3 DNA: TGTGCCAGCAGCTTGTTTAGCCCAGGGGCCAATTCACCCCTCCACTTT
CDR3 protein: CASSLFSPGANSPLHF

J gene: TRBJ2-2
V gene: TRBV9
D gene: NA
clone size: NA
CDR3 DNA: TGTGCCAGCAGCGTTCGACTAGACTTATATACCGGGGAGCTGTTTTTT
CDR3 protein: CASSVRLDLYTGELFF

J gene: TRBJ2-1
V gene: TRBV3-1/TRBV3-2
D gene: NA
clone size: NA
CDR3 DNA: TGTGCCAGCAGCCAGGAACCGGGATCCCCCTACAATGAGCAGTTCTTC
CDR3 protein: CASSQEPGSPYNEQFF

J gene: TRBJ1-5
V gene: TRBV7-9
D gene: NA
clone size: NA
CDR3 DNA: TGTGCCAGCAGCCTAGGGGAGGGAGCCAATCAGCCCCAGCATTTT
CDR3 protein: CASSLGEGANQPQHF

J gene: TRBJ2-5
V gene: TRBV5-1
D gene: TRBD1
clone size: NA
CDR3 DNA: TGCGCCAGCTTCCGGGACAGGGGCCTCCAAGAGACCCAGTACTTC
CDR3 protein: CASFRDRGLQETQYF

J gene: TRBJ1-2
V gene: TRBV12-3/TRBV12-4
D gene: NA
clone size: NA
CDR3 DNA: TGTGCCAGCAGTCGGGACTTGTACTATGGCTACACCTTC
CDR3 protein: CASSRDLYYGYTF

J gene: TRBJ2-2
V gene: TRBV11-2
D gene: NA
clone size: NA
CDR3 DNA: TGTGCCAGCAGCTTAGTGGGCGGATCCTTGGTGAGGGCCGGGGAGCTGTTTTTT
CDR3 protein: CASSLVGGSLVRAGELFF

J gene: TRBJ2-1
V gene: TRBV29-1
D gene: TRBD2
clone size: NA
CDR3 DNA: TGCAGCGTTACTAGCGGGGGGGCGGGTGAGCAGTTCTTC
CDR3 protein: CSVTSGGAGEQFF

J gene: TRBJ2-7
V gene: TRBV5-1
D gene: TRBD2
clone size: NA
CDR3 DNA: TGCGCTGTTCGGCGGGGGGACGGGTACGAGCAGTACTTC
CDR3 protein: CAVRRGDGYEQYF

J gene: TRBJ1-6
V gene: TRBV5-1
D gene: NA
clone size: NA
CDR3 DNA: TGCGCCAGCAGTCCGGGACTTACAGTTTATAATTCACCCCTCCACTTT
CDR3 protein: CASSPGLTVYNSPLHF

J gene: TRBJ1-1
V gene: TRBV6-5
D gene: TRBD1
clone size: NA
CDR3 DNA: TGTGCCAGCAGAGAGACAGGGCACACTGAAGCTTTCTTT
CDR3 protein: CASRETGHTEAFF

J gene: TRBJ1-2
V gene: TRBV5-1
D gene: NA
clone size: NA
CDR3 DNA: TGCGCCAGCAGCTTGGATAGCGGCTTTTATGGCTACACCTTC
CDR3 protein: CASSLDSGFYGYTF

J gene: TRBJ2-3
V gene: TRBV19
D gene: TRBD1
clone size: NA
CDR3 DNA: TGTGCCAGTAGCCCGAACAGGGGAGTCACAGATACGCAGTATTTT
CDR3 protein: CASSPNRGVTDTQYF

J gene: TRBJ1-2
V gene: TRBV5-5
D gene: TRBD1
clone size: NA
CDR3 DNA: TGTGCCAGCAGCCAAACGGGGACAGGGGATGGCTACACCTTC
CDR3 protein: CASSQTGTGDGYTF

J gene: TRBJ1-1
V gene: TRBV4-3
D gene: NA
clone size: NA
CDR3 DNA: TGCGCCAGCAGCTCCGGAGGAATCACTGAAGCTTTCTTT
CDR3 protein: CASSSGGITEAFF